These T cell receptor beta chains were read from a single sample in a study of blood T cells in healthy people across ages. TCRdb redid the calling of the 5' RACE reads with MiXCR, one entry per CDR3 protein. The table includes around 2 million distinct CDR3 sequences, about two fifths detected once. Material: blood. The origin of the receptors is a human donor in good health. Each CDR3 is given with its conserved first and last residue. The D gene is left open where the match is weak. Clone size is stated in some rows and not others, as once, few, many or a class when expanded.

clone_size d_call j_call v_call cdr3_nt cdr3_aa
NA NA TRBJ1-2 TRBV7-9 TGTGCCAGCAGCTTAGCAGTGCCGTTGGTGAGCTACACCTTC CASSLAVPLVSYTF
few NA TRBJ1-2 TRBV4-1 TGCGCCAGCAGCCAAGCTAGGACAGCGAACTATGGCTACACCTTC CASSQARTANYGYTF
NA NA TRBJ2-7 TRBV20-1 TGCAGTGCTAGAGACTTACGGGGCGAGCAGTACTTC CSARDLRGEQYF
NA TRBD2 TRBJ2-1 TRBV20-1 TGCAGTGCTGGAGATCCGGGAAAAACTAGCGGGCCGTTCAATGAGCAGTTCTTC CSAGDPGKTSGPFNEQFF
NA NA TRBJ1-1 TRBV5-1 TGTGCCAGCAGCTTGGGGATCGACATGAACACTGAAGCTTTCTTT CASSLGIDMNTEAFF
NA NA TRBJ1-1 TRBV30 TGTGCCTGGAATTTTCCGACTGAAGCTTTCTTT CAWNFPTEAFF
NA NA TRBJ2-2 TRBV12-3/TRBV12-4 TGTGCCAGCCAGACAGGGAACACCGGGGAGCTGTTTTTT CASQTGNTGELFF
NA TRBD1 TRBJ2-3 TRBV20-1 TGCAGTGCCACCGGGGGACAGGGGGAAGCAGATACGCAGTATTTT CSATGGQGEADTQYF
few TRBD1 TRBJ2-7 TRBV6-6 TGTGCCGGCAGTTGGACAGGAACTCCCTACGAGCAGTACTTC CAGSWTGTPYEQYF
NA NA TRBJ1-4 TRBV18 TGTGCCAGCTCACCTAAGGACGCCGGGGTGGTCAATGAAAAACTGTTTTTT CASSPKDAGVVNEKLFF
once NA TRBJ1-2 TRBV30 TGTGCCTGGATTCTAGGGTCTGGCTACACCTTC CAWILGSGYTF
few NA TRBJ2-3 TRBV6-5 TGTGCCAGCAGTTACTTGTCCGGATACACAGATACGCAGTATTTT CASSYLSGYTDTQYF
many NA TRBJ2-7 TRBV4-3 TGCGCCAGCAGCCAAGGGTTTAACAGCGAAACCTACGAGCAGTACTTC CASSQGFNSETYEQYF
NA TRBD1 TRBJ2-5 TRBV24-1 TGTGCCACCAGTGATTTATTGGACAGGCAAGAGACCCAGTACTTC CATSDLLDRQETQYF
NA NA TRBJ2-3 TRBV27 TGTGCCAGCACCCCCGGGGTGGGGATTGGAGATACGCAGTATTTT CASTPGVGIGDTQYF
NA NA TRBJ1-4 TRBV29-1 TGCAGCGTAGGAGCTCCTAATGAAAAACTGTTTTTT CSVGAPNEKLFF
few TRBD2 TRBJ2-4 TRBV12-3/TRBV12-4 TGTGCCAGCAGTCCTAGCGGGGGGGATGACATTCAGTACTTC CASSPSGGDDIQYF
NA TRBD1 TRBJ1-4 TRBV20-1 TGTAGTGCTAGATCGGGGACAGCTAGGGAAAAACTGTTTTTT CSARSGTAREKLFF
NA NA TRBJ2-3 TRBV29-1 TGCAGCGTGGGCCTCGGGGGTTCGACAGGTACGCAGTATTTT CSVGLGGSTGTQYF
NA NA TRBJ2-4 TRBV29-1 TGCAGCGTTGAAAGCTCGGAGGGGGGGCCTACATCGTTCCAGTACTTC CSVESSEGGPTSFQYF
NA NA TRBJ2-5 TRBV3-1 TGTGCCTGCAGGCGAAGTGAGGGCAGGGAGACCCAGTACTTC CACRRSEGRETQYF
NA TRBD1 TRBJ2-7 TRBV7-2 TGTGCCAGCACCTCCCAACGGACAGGGACCTACGAGCAGTACTTC CASTSQRTGTYEQYF
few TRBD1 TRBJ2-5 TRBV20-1 TGCAGTGGGGATTGGGACAGTAGCGAGGGCGAGACCCAGTACTTC CSGDWDSSEGETQYF
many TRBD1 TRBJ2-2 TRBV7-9 TGTGCCAGCAGCCCCGGGACAGGGGACACCGGGGAGCTGTTTTTT CASSPGTGDTGELFF
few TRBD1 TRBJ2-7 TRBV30 TGTGCCTGGAGTGTACCCGGGGGACAGGGGAGACACGAGCAGTACTTC CAWSVPGGQGRHEQYF
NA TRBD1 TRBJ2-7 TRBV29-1 TGCAGCGTTACCCGGGACAGGGGCCAATACGAGCAGTACTTC CSVTRDRGQYEQYF
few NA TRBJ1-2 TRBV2 TGTGCCAGCAGTGCCCGGGGACCCGGACCTTATGGCTACACCTTC CASSARGPGPYGYTF
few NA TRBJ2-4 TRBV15 TGTGCCACCAGCAGAGATAGGAAGACTATAGCCAAAAACATTCAGTACTTC CATSRDRKTIAKNIQYF
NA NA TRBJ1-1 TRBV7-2 TGTGCCAGCAGATGGAGACAGGCGATCCCCTACGGGGACACTGAAGCTTTCTTT CASRWRQAIPYGDTEAFF
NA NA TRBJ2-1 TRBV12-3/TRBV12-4 TGTGCCAGCAGTTTAGTTATTGGCGAGCAGTTCTTC CASSLVIGEQFF
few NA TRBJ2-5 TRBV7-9 TGTGCCAGCAGCTTACCTATGGTTGAAGAGACCCAGTACTTC CASSLPMVEETQYF
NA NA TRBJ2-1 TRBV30 TGTGCCTGGAGTCTGTGGGGGTACAATGAGCAGTTCTTC CAWSLWGYNEQFF
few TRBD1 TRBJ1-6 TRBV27 TGTGCCAGCAGTTTGGGGACAGGGCCCTCACCCCTCCACTTT CASSLGTGPSPLHF
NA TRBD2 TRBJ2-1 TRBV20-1 TGCAGTGCTAGAGATAGGCTAGCGGGGGGGTATGGGCAGTTCTTC CSARDRLAGGYGQFF
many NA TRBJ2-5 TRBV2 TGTGCCAGCTCCAGGGGAGGGCTAGAGACCCAGTACTTC CASSRGGLETQYF
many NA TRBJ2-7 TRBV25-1 TGTGCCAGCAGGAGAGACAGCGCCGAGCAGTACTTC CASRRDSAEQYF
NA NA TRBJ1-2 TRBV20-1 TGCAGTGCACTGGAGGGAGACTATGGCTACACCTTC CSALEGDYGYTF
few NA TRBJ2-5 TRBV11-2 TGTGCCAGCAGCTTTGTTATTCAAGAGACCCAGTACTTC CASSFVIQETQYF
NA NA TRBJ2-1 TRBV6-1 TGTGCCAGCAGTGCTCGGGATTGGAATGAGCAGTTCTTC CASSARDWNEQFF
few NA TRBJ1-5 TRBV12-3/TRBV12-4 TGTGCCAGCAGTTTGACAGCGACCAATCAGCCCCAGCATTTT CASSLTATNQPQHF
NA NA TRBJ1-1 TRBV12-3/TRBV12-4 TGTGCCAGCAGTTACGAGGCTGAAGCTTTCTTT CASSYEAEAFF
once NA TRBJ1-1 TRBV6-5 TGTGCCAGCAGTTATAGTAACCCAATGAACACTGAAGCTTTCTTT CASSYSNPMNTEAFF
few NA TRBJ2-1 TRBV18 TGTGCCAGCTCACCTTCACTAGATTATGAGCAGTTCTTC CASSPSLDYEQFF